These T cell receptor beta chains were read from a single sample in a study of Ad26.COV2.S vaccination and SARS-CoV-2 variants. The data were produced by immunoSEQ multiplex PCR, yet TCRdb's version contains in-frame clones alone and is incomplete. The sample includes about 410,000 clones, over 75% seen only once; the top ten take 1.5% to 2%. The material sequenced was peripheral blood, taken in a trial of Ad26.COV2.S vaccine versus placebo. The receptors were sampled from a person between 18 and 65 years old who received the Ad26.COV2.S COVID-19 vaccine or a placebo. Each CDR3 is given with its conserved first and last residue. Each record gives: D gene, V gene, J gene, clone size, CDR3 protein, CDR3 DNA. D genes are given only for firm matches. Clone size, where shown, is once, few, many, or a class for clones that have expanded.

D: NA; V: TRBV11-2; J: TRBJ2-5; size: once; CDR3: CASSLTMTRVGETQYF; DNA: TGTGCCAGCAGCTTAACGATGACCAGGGTCGGCGAGACCCAGTACTTC
D: NA; V: TRBV11-3; J: TRBJ2-5; size: NA; CDR3: CASSFKQETQYF; DNA: TGTGCCAGCAGCTTTAAACAAGAGACCCAGTACTTC
D: NA; V: TRBV6-1; J: TRBJ1-3; size: NA; CDR3: CASSEDRNSGNTIYF; DNA: TGTGCCAGCAGTGAAGACAGGAACTCTGGAAACACCATATATTTT
D: NA; V: TRBV11-3; J: TRBJ1-3; size: NA; CDR3: CASSSDGPGNTIYF; DNA: TGTGCCAGCAGCTCGGACGGCCCAGGAAACACCATATATTTT
D: TRBD2; V: TRBV19; J: TRBJ2-1; size: NA; CDR3: CASSGSRGGQFF; DNA: TGTGCCAGTTCTGGGTCCCGCGGGGGGCAGTTCTTC
D: NA; V: TRBV30; J: TRBJ1-6; size: NA; CDR3: CAWSVAGINSPLHF; DNA: TGTGCCTGGAGTGTAGCAGGGATTAATTCACCCCTCCACTTT
D: TRBD2; V: TRBV24-1; J: TRBJ2-2; size: NA; CDR3: CATSDPGLAGRSTGELFF; DNA: TGTGCCACCAGTGACCCGGGACTAGCGGGCCGAAGCACCGGGGAGCTGTTTTTT
D: TRBD2; V: TRBV28; J: TRBJ2-1; size: NA; CDR3: CASSIAGARYNEQFF; DNA: TGTGCCAGCAGTATAGCGGGAGCAAGATACAATGAGCAGTTCTTC
D: TRBD1; V: TRBV12-3/TRBV12-4; J: TRBJ1-4; size: NA; CDR3: CASSPGQSEKLFF; DNA: TGTGCCAGCAGCCCGGGACAGAGTGAAAAACTGTTTTTT
D: NA; V: TRBV2; J: TRBJ1-6; size: NA; CDR3: CASTTGSSYNSPLHF; DNA: TGTGCCAGCACTACAGGAAGCTCCTATAATTCACCCCTCCACTTT
D: TRBD1; V: TRBV18; J: TRBJ2-7; size: NA; CDR3: CASSGDRSYEQYF; DNA: TGTGCCAGCTCAGGGGACAGATCCTACGAGCAGTACTTC
D: NA; V: TRBV15; J: TRBJ2-6; size: once; CDR3: CATSAGSSGANVLTF; DNA: TGTGCCACCAGTGCTGGGAGCTCTGGGGCCAACGTCCTGACTTTC
D: NA; V: TRBV3-1/TRBV3-2; J: TRBJ1-1; size: NA; CDR3: CASTQARNTEAFF; DNA: TGCGCCTCCACCCAGGCCCGTAACACTGAAGCTTTCTTT
D: NA; V: TRBV28; J: TRBJ1-4; size: NA; CDR3: CASSLEGWVEKLFF; DNA: TGTGCCAGCAGTTTAGAGGGGTGGGTTGAAAAACTGTTTTTT
D: NA; V: TRBV6-2/TRBV6-3; J: TRBJ1-1; size: NA; CDR3: CASSSGPRANTEAFF; DNA: TGTGCCAGCAGTTCGGGCCCTAGGGCGAACACTGAAGCTTTCTTT
D: NA; V: TRBV11-2; J: TRBJ2-7; size: NA; CDR3: CASSFRAEQYF; DNA: TGTGCCAGCAGCTTCCGGGCGGAGCAGTACTTC
D: NA; V: TRBV5-4; J: TRBJ2-5; size: NA; CDR3: CASSFEETQYF; DNA: TGTGCCAGCAGCTTTGAAGAGACCCAGTACTTC
D: NA; V: TRBV11-3; J: TRBJ2-5; size: once; CDR3: CASSLVESGVKETQYF; DNA: TGTGCCAGCAGCTTAGTGGAGTCGGGAGTGAAAGAGACCCAGTACTTC
D: TRBD1; V: TRBV7-9; J: TRBJ2-5; size: NA; CDR3: CASSPDRSHPYF; DNA: TGTGCCAGCAGCCCGGACAGGAGCCACCCGTACTTC
D: TRBD1; V: TRBV7-9; J: TRBJ2-5; size: once; CDR3: CASSPGTAPGETQYF; DNA: TGTGCCAGCAGCCCCGGGACAGCCCCAGGGGAGACCCAGTACTTC
D: NA; V: TRBV18; J: TRBJ2-7; size: NA; CDR3: CASSLAASFSYEQYF; DNA: TGTGCCAGCTCACTTGCGGCTAGCTTCTCCTACGAGCAGTACTTC
D: TRBD1; V: TRBV3-1/TRBV3-2; J: TRBJ2-7; size: NA; CDR3: CASSPGTGSYEQYF; DNA: TGTGCCAGCAGCCCCGGGACAGGGTCCTACGAGCAGTACTTC
D: TRBD2; V: TRBV11-3; J: TRBJ2-5; size: NA; CDR3: CASRLAGGGYQETQYF; DNA: TGTGCCAGCAGACTAGCGGGAGGCGGGTACCAAGAGACCCAGTACTTC
D: NA; V: TRBV3-1/TRBV3-2; J: TRBJ2-3; size: NA; CDR3: CASSPLYPRHRGTDTQYF; DNA: TGTGCCAGCAGCCCTTTATATCCCCGGCACAGGGGCACAGATACGCAGTATTTT
D: NA; V: TRBV19; J: TRBJ2-3; size: NA; CDR3: CASSPRSGRRTDTQYF; DNA: TGTGCCAGTAGTCCTAGGTCGGGCCGGAGGACAGATACGCAGTATTTT
D: TRBD1; V: TRBV10-3; J: TRBJ2-7; size: NA; CDR3: CAISERDRRSEQYF; DNA: TGTGCCATCAGTGAGCGGGACAGGAGGAGCGAGCAGTACTTC
D: TRBD2; V: TRBV10-3; J: TRBJ2-2; size: NA; CDR3: CATRRQAGGRDSGELFF; DNA: TGTGCCACTCGCAGGCAAGCGGGAGGGCGAGATTCCGGGGAGCTGTTTTTT
D: NA; V: TRBV28; J: TRBJ2-3; size: NA; CDR3: CASSLYLGGAPDTQYF; DNA: TGTGCCAGCAGTTTATACCTAGGAGGGGCCCCAGATACGCAGTATTTT
D: NA; V: TRBV6-2/TRBV6-3; J: TRBJ1-5; size: NA; CDR3: CASSYSGGGSALSNQPQHF; DNA: TGTGCCAGCAGTTACTCAGGGGGGGGTTCGGCTCTCAGCAATCAGCCCCAGCATTTT
D: TRBD1; V: TRBV6-5; J: TRBJ1-1; size: NA; CDR3: CASNSRGRGTEAFF; DNA: TGTGCCAGCAATTCCAGGGGGAGGGGCACTGAAGCTTTCTTT
D: TRBD2; V: TRBV5-4; J: TRBJ2-5; size: once; CDR3: CASSLAGRTSGGQETQYF; DNA: TGTGCCAGCAGCTTGGCGGGTAGGACTAGCGGGGGTCAAGAGACCCAGTACTTC
D: NA; V: TRBV6-2/TRBV6-3; J: TRBJ1-1; size: NA; CDR3: CASSLTEINTEAFF; DNA: TGTGCCAGCAGTTTGACGGAGATAAACACTGAAGCTTTCTTT
D: NA; V: TRBV7-8; J: TRBJ1-1; size: NA; CDR3: CASSQAGGEAFF; DNA: TGTGCCAGCAGCCAGGCCGGTGGTGAAGCTTTCTTT
D: NA; V: TRBV28; J: TRBJ2-7; size: few; CDR3: CASSHQGSYEQYF; DNA: TGTGCCAGCAGCCATCAGGGATCCTACGAGCAGTACTTC
D: NA; V: TRBV10-2; J: TRBJ2-3; size: once; CDR3: CASGTGDTQYF; DNA: TGCGCCAGCGGGACTGGGGATACGCAGTATTTT
D: NA; V: TRBV24-1; J: TRBJ2-5; size: few; CDR3: CATRGVAQETQYF; DNA: TGTGCCACAAGGGGGGTTGCACAAGAGACCCAGTACTTC
D: TRBD1; V: TRBV20-1; J: TRBJ2-7; size: NA; CDR3: CSACDRGSSYEQYF; DNA: TGCAGTGCTTGTGACAGGGGGAGCTCCTACGAGCAGTACTTC
D: NA; V: TRBV6-1; J: TRBJ1-1; size: NA; CDR3: CASSEMIFSEAFF; DNA: TGTGCCAGCAGTGAAATGATCTTTTCTGAAGCTTTCTTT
D: NA; V: TRBV10-1; J: TRBJ1-2; size: NA; CDR3: CASSHSWGVNYGYTF; DNA: TGCGCCAGCAGCCACTCCTGGGGGGTGAACTATGGCTACACCTTC
D: TRBD1; V: TRBV4-2; J: TRBJ1-1; size: NA; CDR3: CASSQGDRLNTEAFF; DNA: TGTGCCAGCAGCCAAGGGGACAGGTTGAACACTGAAGCTTTCTTT
D: NA; V: TRBV28; J: TRBJ2-7; size: once; CDR3: CASSLVGYEQYF; DNA: TGTGCCAGCAGTTTAGTAGGTTACGAGCAGTACTTC
D: TRBD1; V: TRBV5-1; J: TRBJ2-1; size: NA; CDR3: CASWGNPGQGSYNEQFF; DNA: TGCGCCAGCTGGGGAAACCCCGGACAGGGCTCCTACAATGAGCAGTTCTTC
D: NA; V: TRBV19; J: TRBJ2-1; size: NA; CDR3: CASSIWRGTYNEQFF; DNA: TGTGCCAGTAGTATATGGAGGGGTACCTACAATGAGCAGTTCTTC
D: NA; V: TRBV30; J: TRBJ2-7; size: NA; CDR3: CAWSNRAYEQYF; DNA: TGTGCCTGGAGTAACAGGGCTTACGAGCAGTACTTC
D: NA; V: TRBV4-1; J: TRBJ1-5; size: once; CDR3: CASSTRWGQPQHF; DNA: TGCGCCAGCAGCACCCGCTGGGGCCAGCCCCAGCATTTT